This T cell receptor beta chain was documented in a study of blood T cell repertoires in COVID-19. Per the original methods: Using reference gene primer amplification, nucleated cell counts were estimated. Sequencing used immunoSEQ multiplex PCR; TCRdb keeps in-frame clones, though not all of them. That table furnishes V, J and clone size, whereas the DNA furnished D and trimming. The sample holds over 120,000 clones, approximately 80% seen once. The TCR originated in a woman in her 50s who had recovered from COVID-19. The sequenced material came from PBMCs or T cells enriched from blood (not recorded which).

CDR3 protein: CASSPAGIYEQYF. CDR3 DNA sequence: TGTGCCAGCTCACCGGCAGGGATCTACGAGCAGTACTTC. This chain uses TRBV18 with TRBJ2-7; TRBD1 is a possible D gene (5 bases). CDR1 KGHSH and CDR2 LQKENI come from the germline V gene. Trimming left V 3 bases short and J 3 bases short, with 9 bases between. This CDR3 region has 13 residues.